The 29 T cell receptor beta chains below all came from one sample that was sequenced in a study of blood T cell repertoires in COVID-19. The protocol was immunoSEQ multiplex PCR, while the TCRdb copy is restricted to in-frame clones and leaves out a portion. The table records some 55,000 clones, about 87% of them present only once. The sample comprised peripheral blood. The receptor source for this set is a man in his 60s with acute or convalescent COVID-19.

The chain recombines TRBV9 with TRBJ1-2; 8 nucleotides agree with TRBD1. This CDR3 is 14 amino acids long. The germline V gene encodes CDR1 SGDLS and CDR2 YYNGEE. The junction had 3 bases not matched to a gene; V was cut back by 3 bases and J by 2 bases. The CDR3 region has the DNA TGTGCCAGCAGCGAGAGGACAGGGAACTATGGCTACACCTTC. Its translation is CASSERTGNYGYTF.

The genes are TRBV5-1 and TRBJ2-5; TRBD2 aligns across 10 bases. The CDR3 spans 16 residues. The junction had 9 bases not matched to a gene; V was cut back by 6 bases and J by 1 base. The germline gives CDR1 SGHRS, CDR2 YFSETQ. The CDR3 loop is CASTRGASGGQETQYF. The CDR3 nucleotides are TGCGCCAGCACCCGGGGGGCTAGCGGGGGCCAAGAGACCCAGTACTTC. Together with reference TRBV5-1 and TRBJ2-5, the CDR3 gives the full variable domain: KAGVTQTPRYLIKTRGQQVTLSCSPISGHRSVSWYQQTPGQGLQFLFEYFSETQRNKGNFPGRFSGRQFSNSRSEMNVSTLELGDSALYLCASTRGASGGQETQYFGPGTRLLVL.

The chain joins TRBV5-6 to TRBJ1-2, with 8 positions matching TRBD1. This CDR3 region has 14 residues. In germline, CDR1 is SGHDT, CDR2 YYEEEE. The J segment lost 5 bases and the V segment lost 0 bases, leaving 3 bases of the junction unmatched. The DNA of the CDR3 is TGTGCCAGCAGCTTGGCCGGGACAGGATATGGCTACACCTTC. It yields the protein CASSLAGTGYGYTF.

This chain links TRBV14 with TRBJ1-5; perhaps TRBD1 as D (5 bases). This CDR3 has 13 amino acids. Trimming removed 1 base from V and 4 bases from J, with 5 bases in between. From germline, CDR1 is SGHDN and CDR2 FVKESK. CDR3 coding DNA: TGTGCCAGCAGCCAAGCAGGGAATCAGCCCCAGCATTTT. It encodes CASSQAGNQPQHF.

This chain uses TRBV11-2 with TRBJ1-5; 8 bases agree with TRBD1. Trimming took 5 bases from V and 7 from J; bases not matched to a gene: 13. The CDR3 consists of 16 residues. The germline gives CDR1 SGHAT, CDR2 FQNNGV. The CDR3 is CASSPGAGGRGQPQHF. CDR3 DNA: TGTGCCAGCAGCCCGGGGGCAGGGGGCAGGGGACAGCCCCAGCATTTT.

The chain recombines TRBV14 with TRBJ2-3; D gene ambiguous. The CDR3 spans 13 residues. The germline V gene encodes CDR1 SGHDN and CDR2 FVKESK. Trimming left V 3 bases short and J 2 bases short, with 6 bases between. This CDR3 is CASSHPSTDTQYF. The CDR3 DNA sequence: TGTGCCAGCAGCCACCCCTCCACAGATACGCAGTATTTT.

The chain employs TRBV5-1 and TRBJ2-5; 9 positions agree with TRBD2. From germline, CDR1 is SGHRS and CDR2 YFSETQ. The length of the CDR3 is 15 residues. V shed 3 bases and J 4 bases; nucleotides not matched to a gene: 7. The CDR3 coding sequence is TGCGCCAGCAGCTCGGCGGGGGGGCAAAGAGAGACCCAGTACTTC. Its protein is CASSSAGGQRETQYF.

The chain uses TRBV10-3 and TRBJ2-2; D is possibly TRBD1 (5 bases). With 8 bases removed from V and 0 bases from J, the gap between germline ends came to 7 bases. This CDR3 is 13 amino acids long. CDR1 is ENHRY and CDR2 is SYGVKD in the germline V gene. The CDR3 DNA is TGTGCCATCCAGGGTACGAACACCGGGGAGCTGTTTTTT. As protein: CAIQGTNTGELFF.

The count of this clone is one. The chain recombines TRBV20-1 with TRBJ1-1; 7 nucleotides align to TRBD1. Losses at the gene ends were 3 bases for V and 6 bases for J; bases not matched to a gene: 7. The CDR3 covers 13 residues. Germline V gene lookup returns CDR1 DFQATT and CDR2 SNEGSKA (reference sequence). CDR3 region: CSASGGGRSEAFF. CDR3 nucleotides: TGCAGTGCTAGTGGAGGGGGCCGTTCTGAAGCTTTCTTT.

The V call is TRBV7-9, the J call TRBJ2-1, with 7 bases fitting TRBD1. Germline assignment: CDR1 SEHNR and CDR2 FQNEAQ (reference sequence). The CDR3 covers 16 residues. The junction had 11 bases not matched to a gene; V was cut back by 1 base and J by 8 bases. CDR3 DNA sequence: TGTGCCAGCAGCTTAGTAACGGCAGGGGGAACGCATGAGCAGTTCTTC. Amino acids: CASSLVTAGGTHEQFF.

This sequence joins TRBV2 and TRBJ1-1; D is unresolved. CDR1 SNHLY and CDR2 FYNNEI come from the germline V gene. This CDR3 region has 13 residues. V was shortened by 9 bases and J by 5 bases, with 16 bases between the two germline ends. The CDR3 is CASRPPSRTEAFF. CDR3 nucleotide sequence: TGTGCCAGTAGACCTCCGTCGCGGACTGAAGCTTTCTTT.

The V call is TRBV9, the J call TRBJ1-2; D remains unclear. CDR3 length: 15 residues. Trimming pared 0 bases from V and 7 bases from J, leaving 16 bases between. Looked up from germline, CDR1 is SGDLS and CDR2 is YYNGEE. DNA of the CDR3: TGTGCCAGCAGCGTAGTTTCGGGTTTGGGTGGTGGCTACACCTTC. This encodes CASSVVSGLGGGYTF.

This clone has only one observation. V gene TRBV9 combines with J gene TRBJ1-1; 10 nucleotides match TRBD1. This CDR3 is 13 amino acids long. V shed 3 bases, J shed 8 bases, and the junction held 4 bases outside the gene matches. Germline V gives CDR1 SGDLS, CDR2 YYNGEE. CDR3 residues: CASSGQGAAEAFF. The CDR3 region has the DNA TGTGCCAGCAGCGGACAGGGGGCTGCGGAAGCTTTCTTT.

CDR3 DNA: TGTGCCAGCAGCTTAGAAGGGGGCACGTATGGCTACACCTTC. Its protein is CASSLEGGTYGYTF. This rearrangement joins TRBV7-9 to TRBJ1-2; 7 bases fit TRBD1. From germline, CDR1 is SEHNR and CDR2 FQNEAQ (reference sequence). The CDR3 has 14 amino acids. Trimming at V came to 1 base and at J to 5 bases, leaving 4 bases not matched to a gene.

In regard to this clone: Within the sample, other DNA sequences also encode this same CDR3. The genes are TRBV19 and TRBJ1-5; 7 bases align to TRBD1. The CDR3 spans 15 residues. J lost 0 bases, V lost 9 bases, and 8 bases had no gene match. Germline V lookup: CDR1 LNHDA, CDR2 SQIVND (reference sequence). The CDR3: CASSGTAYSNQPQHF. The CDR3 DNA follows: TGTGCCAGCTCCGGGACAGCCTATAGCAATCAGCCCCAGCATTTT.

The rearrangement uses TRBV6-6 and TRBJ2-3; a weak D match, TRBD1 (6 bases). The CDR3 totals 15 residues. Trimming left V 0 bases short and J 0 bases short, with 7 bases between. Germline V gene sequence: CDR1 MNHNY, CDR2 SVGAGI (reference sequence). The CDR3 here is CASSYSRGSTDTQYF. For the CDR3, the DNA is TGTGCCAGCAGTTACTCGAGGGGGAGCACAGATACGCAGTATTTT.

Note on this clone: A much larger clonotype is one base distant, so this may be a read error. Other DNA sequences in this specimen translate into the identical CDR3. V usage is TRBV7-9 and J usage is TRBJ2-2, with D hard to call. Germline values: CDR1 SEHNR, CDR2 FQNEAQ (reference sequence). The CDR3 spans 17 residues. The CDR3 sequence is CASSLSYSPDYTGELFF. DNA for the CDR3: TGTGCCAGTAGCTTAAGTTATAGCCCCGACTACACCGGGGAGCTGTTTTTT.

The chain links TRBV4-3 to TRBJ1-3; D not certain. Germline V gene sequence: CDR1 LGHNA, CDR2 YSLEER. The CDR3 has 16 amino acids. V lost 0 bases to trimming and J lost 0 bases, with 9 bases between them. CDR3 amino acids: CASSQEASYSGNTIYF. CDR3 sequence (DNA): TGCGCCAGCAGCCAAGAGGCAAGTTACTCTGGAAACACCATATATTTT.

V usage is TRBV6-1 and J usage is TRBJ1-1, with no clear D. Trimming stripped 0 bases from V and 3 bases from J, with 11 bases between. Germline V CDR1 and CDR2: MNHNS, SASEGT. The CDR3 is 15 residues long. CDR3: CASSEAPRPYTEAFF. The CDR3, as DNA: TGTGCCAGCAGTGAAGCACCGAGGCCATACACTGAAGCTTTCTTT.

In regard to this clone: An end of the junction differs from the germline gene, which may be a read error. The V call is TRBV7-7, the J call TRBJ2-1; 7 bases align to TRBD2. Germline V lookup: CDR1 SSHAT, CDR2 FNYEAQ (reference sequence). The CDR3 has 13 residues. CDR3 DNA: TGTGCTAGCAGCTTAGCGGGCTCCAATGAGCAGTTCTTC. This codes for CASSLAGSNEQFF.

V gene TRBV10-1 combines with J gene TRBJ1-1; 7 bases agree with TRBD1. CDR3 size: 13 residues. Germline V gives CDR1 WNHNN, CDR2 SYGVQD (reference sequence). The J segment lost 1 base and the V segment lost 6 bases, leaving 2 bases of the junction unmatched. CDR3 in DNA: TGCGCCAGCAGAGGGACAGCGAACACTGAAGCTTTCTTT. It yields the protein CASRGTANTEAFF.

The genes are TRBV7-2 and TRBJ2-2, with 14 nucleotides matching TRBD2. With 1 base clipped from V and 6 bases from J, the junction kept 1 base outside the gene matches. CDR1 and CDR2 (germline): SGHTA, FQGNSA. This CDR3 comprises 16 residues. The CDR3 coding sequence is TGTGCCAGCAGCTTAGTGACTAGCGGGGGGGCCGGGGAGCTGTTTTTT. Its protein is CASSLVTSGGAGELFF.

V is TRBV4-3 and J is TRBJ1-1; 8 positions match TRBD1. V was clipped by 3 bases and J by 1 base; unmatched bases: 4. Germline V gene data show CDR1 as LGHNA and CDR2 as YSLEER. The CDR3 loop spans 15 amino acids. CDR3 nucleotides: TGCGCCAGCAGCCAGGGGACAGGAAAGAACACTGAAGCTTTCTTT. Its protein product is CASSQGTGKNTEAFF.

V and J are TRBV2 and TRBJ2-3, with TRBD2 identical over 9 bases. The trim removed 4 bases at V and 2 bases at J, leaving 10 bases unmatched. There are 17 residues in the CDR3. CDR1 and CDR2 (germline): SNHLY, FYNNEI. The CDR3 region is CASSAPPGLAPTDTQYF. CDR3 coding DNA: TGTGCCAGCAGTGCCCCTCCGGGACTAGCCCCCACAGATACGCAGTATTTT.

V gene TRBV12-5 combines with J gene TRBJ2-4, with D possibly matching TRBD2 (6 bases). This CDR3 has 17 amino acids. Germline V lookup: CDR1 LGHNT, CDR2 FRNRAP. The V and J ends lost 0 bases and 4 bases respectively, with 16 bases between them. CDR3 nucleotides: TGTGCTAGTGGTTTGGTAATTTTAGGAGGGTCTAAAAACATTCAGTACTTC. Translation gives CASGLVILGGSKNIQYF.

The chain uses TRBV30 and TRBJ1-2; D is unresolved. Germline V CDR1 and CDR2: GTSNPN, SVGIG (reference sequence). Trimming cost V 5 bases and J 9 bases, with 16 bases left between them. The CDR3 totals 12 residues. CDR3 in DNA: TGTGCCTGGGAGACACACCCCACGAGCTACACCTTC. Amino acid sequence: CAWETHPTSYTF.

The chain recombines TRBV19 with TRBJ1-5, with a possible D match to TRBD1 (6 bases). Germline lookup yields CDR1 LNHDA and CDR2 SQIVND (reference sequence). The CDR3 is 16 amino acids. V was shortened by 6 bases and J by 3 bases, with 18 bases between the two germline ends. For the CDR3, the DNA is TGTGCCAGTAGCCGGGCGTCCCAGGGGATCAATCAGCCCCAGCATTTT. Protein sequence: CASSRASQGINQPQHF.

This sequence joins TRBV3-1 (or the pseudogene TRBV3-2) and TRBJ1-5; tentatively, D is TRBD1 (6 bases). In germline, CDR1 is LGHDT, CDR2 YNNKEL (reference sequence). CDR3 length equals 14 residues. Trimming removed 2 bases at V and 5 bases at J, with 10 bases between. The CDR3 protein is CASSQSSGDQPQHF. Here the CDR3 DNA reads TGTGCCAGCAGCCAAAGTTCAGGGGATCAGCCCCAGCATTTT.

This chain joins TRBV6-5 and TRBJ2-7, with D perhaps TRBD1 (7 bases). The germline CDR1 and CDR2 sequences are MNHEY and SVGAGI. CDR3 length equals 14 residues. Trimming pared 6 bases from V and 4 bases from J, leaving 16 bases between. This CDR3 reads CASSPGGGAYEQYF. The CDR3 region has the DNA TGTGCCAGCAGCCCCGGAGGGGGCGCTTACGAGCAGTACTTC.